The 9 T cell receptor beta chains given below trace back to one sample, sequenced in a study of CD8 T cells in Susac syndrome. cDNA came from approximately 0.5 to 1 ug RNA primed by random hexamers. One entry per CDR3 protein, called by TCRdb with MiXCR from the immunoSEQ multiplex PCR reads. The sample consists of roughly 150,000 distinct CDR3 sequences, more than 85% of them appearing once. Specimen: CD8+ T cells from PBMCs. Receptors were obtained from a human donor with Susac syndrome.

This clonotype occurred once. CDR3 residues: CASSPSGSWGNEQFF. In DNA, the CDR3 is TGTGCCAGCAGTCCTAGCGGGAGCTGGGGGAATGAGCAGTTCTTC. This rearrangement joins TRBV28 to TRBJ2-1, with 10 bases fitting TRBD2. The CDR3 runs 15 residues. V dropped 5 bases and J dropped 7; count of bases not matched to a gene: 8. Per germline, CDR1 MDHEN and CDR2 SYDVKM.

V gene TRBV6-5 combines with J gene TRBJ1-1; possibly TRBD1 for D (5 bases). V lost 2 bases to trimming and J lost 3 bases, with 19 bases between them. The length of the CDR3 is 17 residues. Germline V gene data show CDR1 as MNHEY and CDR2 as SVGAGI. This CDR3 is CASSYEGALLEDTEAFF. CDR3 DNA: TGTGCCAGCAGTTACGAAGGGGCGCTTTTGGAGGACACTGAAGCTTTCTTT.

This rearrangement joins TRBV6-5 to TRBJ2-5; 11 nucleotides align to TRBD2. There are 15 residues in the CDR3. V shed 2 bases and J 7 bases; nucleotides not matched to a gene: 6. From germline, CDR1 is MNHEY and CDR2 SVGAGI. In nucleotides, the CDR3 is TGTGCCAGCAGTTACCAGACTAGCGGGATCGGGACCCAGTACTTC. Translated: CASSYQTSGIGTQYF.

The chain combines TRBV9 with TRBJ2-3; D is tentatively TRBD1 or TRBD2 (7 bases each). The CDR3 extends over 16 amino acids. Per the germline V gene, CDR1 is SGDLS and CDR2 is YYNGEE. V lost 3 bases, J lost 1 base, and 15 bases lay in between. CDR3 nucleotides: TGTGCCAGCAGCGCCAGGGGGGGACTTGGCACAGATACGCAGTATTTT. Translated, it gives CASSARGGLGTDTQYF.

The chain joins TRBV13 to TRBJ1-2; D is perhaps TRBD1 (5 bases). Germline V lookup: CDR1 PRHDT, CDR2 FYEKMQ (reference sequence). V was pared by 3 bases and J by 7 bases, with 12 bases between. The CDR3 runs 13 residues. The CDR3 here is CASSLGGALGYTF. DNA of the CDR3: TGTGCCAGCAGCTTGGGAGGGGCGCTTGGCTACACCTTC.

The chain has TRBV7-8 and TRBJ2-1; D uncertain. The CDR3 runs 14 residues. Germline V gene sequence: CDR1 SGHVS, CDR2 FQNEAQ. The germline V and J ends were trimmed by 2 bases and 6 bases, with 11 bases remaining between them. The CDR3 is CASSLRPPSNEQFF. Here the CDR3 DNA reads TGTGCCAGCAGCTTAAGGCCCCCTAGCAATGAGCAGTTCTTC. Looking up the rest from reference TRBV7-8 and TRBJ2-1 gives the full variable domain: GAGVSQSPRYKVAKRGQDVALRCDPISGHVSLFWYQQALGQGPEFLTYFQNEAQLDKSGLPSDRFFAERPEGSVSTLKIQRTQQEDSAVYLCASSLRPPSNEQFFGPGTRLTVL.

The genes are TRBV27 and TRBJ2-7; 7 nucleotides align to TRBD1. CDR3 length: 15 residues. Germline V gene data show CDR1 as MNHEY and CDR2 as SMNVEV (reference sequence). Unmatched junction bases numbered 11, after V lost 5 bases and J lost 4 bases. In nucleotides, the CDR3 is TGTGCCAGCAGTAGGGGGCCCAATCTTTCTTACGAGCAGTACTTC. It yields the protein CASSRGPNLSYEQYF.

This chain connects TRBV19 to TRBJ1-1, with D unclear. The V gene's germline CDR1 is LNHDA and CDR2 SQIVND (reference sequence). The CDR3 has 15 amino acids. Deletions cut 6 bases from V and 0 bases from J, with 14 bases between. The CDR3 here is CASSATQNMNTEAFF. CDR3 DNA sequence: TGTGCCAGTAGCGCCACTCAGAACATGAACACTGAAGCTTTCTTT.

The rearrangement links TRBV2 to TRBJ2-1; 10 bases map to TRBD2. CDR1 is SNHLY, CDR2 FYNNEI, per germline. V lost 6 bases, J lost 7 bases, and 6 bases stayed unmatched. The length of the CDR3 is 14 residues. In DNA, the CDR3 is TGTGCCAGCAGGGGCGGACTAGCGGAGAATGAGCAGTTCTTC. Residues: CASRGGLAENEQFF.